These 25 T cell receptor beta chains were sequenced from one sample in a study of CD8+ T cells in alopecia areata. The treatment denotes: oral pan-JAK inhibitor, 5-10 mg twice daily. The sequencing template was cDNA reverse transcribed from extracted RNA. Clones were read by immunoSEQ multiplex PCR, and TCRdb kept only the in-frame ones, dropping some. The sample includes over 150,000 clones, less than 80% of them seen just once. The source was CD4+ T cells sorted from blood, collected at week 24, from a patient treated with tofacitinib. These receptor sequences come from a human donor with alopecia areata.

The gene calls are TRBV30 and TRBJ2-3; D ambiguous. Looked up from germline, CDR1 is GTSNPN and CDR2 is SVGIG (reference sequence). The V gene lost 2 bases and the J gene lost 7 bases, with 7 bases spanning the gap. This CDR3 spans 11 amino acids. CDR3 loop: CAWSNTNTQYF. CDR3 DNA: TGTGCCTGGAGTAACACTAATACGCAGTATTTT.

This clone appeared a few times. This chain links TRBV15 with TRBJ1-4, with D possibly being TRBD1 (6 bases). V lost 3 bases and J 4 bases, leaving 12 bases between the germline ends. CDR1 LNHNV and CDR2 YYDKDF come from the germline V gene (reference sequence). This CDR3 spans 15 amino acids. The CDR3 DNA reads TGTGCCACCAGCAGGAACAGGGTGATTAATGAAAAACTGTTTTTT. The encoded protein is CATSRNRVINEKLFF.

The V gene is TRBV30, the J gene TRBJ1-6; tentatively, D is TRBD1 (6 bases). Between the trimmed V and J ends, which lost 1 base and 9 bases, there was a span of 22 bases. This CDR3 has 17 residues. Germline CDR1 is GTSNPN and CDR2 is SVGIG (reference sequence). The CDR3 nucleotides read TGTGCCTGGAGTGAGGGTGTAGGGGGTCTTTTAGCTTCACCCCTCCACTTT. Protein sequence: CAWSEGVGGLLASPLHF.

The chain links TRBV29-1 to TRBJ2-2; no definite D call. The CDR3 extends over 12 amino acids. Germline CDR1 reads SQVTM; CDR2 reads ANQGSEA. V lost 1 base and J 7 bases, leaving 7 bases between the germline ends. The CDR3 is CSVEVMNGELFF. The CDR3 coding sequence is TGCAGCGTTGAAGTGATGAACGGGGAGCTGTTTTTT.

This clone has a handful of counts. The chain combines TRBV4-2 with TRBJ1-5; D unclear. V was trimmed by 0 bases and J by 9 bases, leaving 15 bases between them. CDR3 size: 15 residues. Germline lookup yields CDR1 LGHNA and CDR2 YNFKEQ. This CDR3 reads CASSQDYKGHWPQHF. CDR3 sequence (DNA): TGTGCCAGCAGCCAAGATTATAAAGGGCACTGGCCCCAGCATTTT.

In this sample, this clone turned up a few times. The chain combines TRBV7-9 with TRBJ1-6, with 8 bases that match TRBD1. The germline V gene encodes CDR1 SEHNR and CDR2 FQNEAQ (reference sequence). The junction had 4 bases not matched to a gene; V was cut back by 2 bases and J by 13 bases. This CDR3 has 13 residues. CDR3 loop: CASSLRDRTPLHF. The CDR3 nucleotides are TGTGCCAGCAGCTTAAGGGACAGGACGCCCCTCCACTTT.

This clone was picked up one time. The CDR3 DNA is TGTGCCAGCAGCCAAGGGCGTAACATTCAGTACTTC. It encodes CASSQGRNIQYF. V and J are TRBV6-5 and TRBJ2-4; no clear D. Germline V gives CDR1 MNHEY, CDR2 SVGAGI. V was shortened by 6 bases and J by 7 bases, with 10 bases between the two germline ends. The CDR3 has 12 residues.

The rearrangement joins TRBV27 to TRBJ1-1; D not certain. Trimming left V 1 base short and J 6 bases short, with 12 bases between. Germline CDR1 reads MNHEY; CDR2 reads SMNVEV (reference sequence). The CDR3 has 14 residues. The CDR3, as DNA: TGTGCCAGCAGTTTATGGGCGCGAGGCGCTGAAGCTTTCTTT. It encodes CASSLWARGAEAFF.

The chain carries TRBV9 and TRBJ1-1, with D perhaps matching TRBD1 (5 bases). CDR3 length equals 16 residues. V lost 4 bases to trimming and J lost 0 bases, with 16 bases between them. The germline V gene encodes CDR1 SGDLS and CDR2 YYNGEE. Written as DNA, the CDR3 is TGTGCCAGCAGCCCCTCTGGGGCAGGGATGAACACTGAAGCTTTCTTT. This codes for CASSPSGAGMNTEAFF. The complete variable domain, with remaining parts taken from reference TRBV9 and TRBJ1-1, reads DSGVTQTPKHLITATGQRVTLRCSPRSGDLSVYWYQQSLDQGLQFLIQYYNGEERAKGNILERFSAQQFPDLHSELNLSSLELGDSALYFCASSPSGAGMNTEAFFGQGTRLTVV.

The chain employs TRBV6-5 and TRBJ2-7, with TRBD2 as a possible D gene (7 bases). The germline V and J ends were trimmed by 6 bases and 2 bases, with 11 bases remaining between them. The CDR3 runs to 13 residues. CDR1 MNHEY and CDR2 SVGAGI come from the germline V gene. CDR3 DNA: TGTGCCAGCAGGCGGGGGCGAACCTACGAGCAGTACTTC. It encodes CASRRGRTYEQYF.

This clone occurred a few times. V and J are TRBV29-1 and TRBJ2-2, with D maybe TRBD2 (5 bases). The V end was cut by 7 bases, the J end by 8 bases, with 11 bases between. This CDR3 is built from 11 residues. CDR1 and CDR2 (germline): SQVTM, ANQGSEA. CDR3 in amino acids: CSAGGRGELFF. The CDR3 DNA sequence: TGCAGCGCCGGCGGGCGGGGGGAGCTGTTTTTT.

The chain combines TRBV30 with TRBJ1-2, with D possibly being TRBD1 (5 bases). The CDR3 covers 15 residues. Germline CDR1 and CDR2: GTSNPN and SVGIG (reference sequence). Deletions cut 2 bases from V and 5 bases from J, with 18 bases between. The CDR3 DNA follows: TGTGCCTGGAGTAACCTTCCCGGGACGGCGTATGGCTACACCTTC. The encoded protein is CAWSNLPGTAYGYTF.

J is TRBJ2-3 and V is TRBV11-2; D not resolved. Germline lookup yields CDR1 SGHAT and CDR2 FQNNGV. Trimming stripped 7 bases from V and 6 bases from J, with 11 bases between. The CDR3 is 12 amino acids. The CDR3 coding sequence is TGTGCCAGCACCACCGACTGGGATACGCAGTATTTT. Its translation is CASTTDWDTQYF. Full variable domain (outside the CDR3, taken from reference TRBV11-2 and TRBJ2-3): EAGVAQSPRYKIIEKRQSVAFWCNPISGHATLYWYQQILGQGPKLLIQFQNNGVVDDSQLPKDRFSAERLKGVDSTLKIQPAKLEDSAVYLCASTTDWDTQYFGPGTRLTVL.

The chain recombines TRBV5-6 with TRBJ2-7; 8 nucleotides align to TRBD2. This CDR3 spans 16 amino acids. V gave up 2 bases and J gave up 2 bases; unmatched junction bases: 9. CDR1 and CDR2 (germline): SGHDT, YYEEEE. In DNA form, the CDR3 reads TGTGCCAGCAGCTTACGGATAATAGCGGGGACCTACGAGCAGTACTTC. The encoded protein is CASSLRIIAGTYEQYF.

The rearrangement uses TRBV7-9 and TRBJ2-3; D possibly corresponds to TRBD2 (5 bases). The CDR3 has 17 amino acids. In germline, CDR1 is SEHNR, CDR2 FQNEAQ (reference sequence). Trimming took 5 bases from V and 2 from J, leaving 20 bases between them. The CDR3: CASSPGRTSGNTDTQYF. In DNA, the CDR3 is TGTGCCAGCAGCCCCGGGCGGACGTCGGGAAACACAGATACGCAGTATTTT.

V usage is TRBV18 and J usage is TRBJ1-2, with 10 bases matching TRBD1. CDR1 and CDR2 (germline): KGHSH, LQKENI. The junction had 9 bases not matched to a gene; V was cut back by 4 bases and J by 4 bases. There are 16 residues in the CDR3. In DNA form, the CDR3 reads TGTGCCAGCTCACGGACCGGGACAGGGGAATTCTATGGCTACACCTTC. Amino acid sequence: CASSRTGTGEFYGYTF.

The chain uses TRBV2 and TRBJ2-7; D may be TRBD1 (6 bases). The CDR3 runs to 15 residues. Trimming shortened V by 4 bases and J by 0 bases, and 13 bases separated the two germline ends. Germline CDR1 SNHLY, CDR2 FYNNEI. This CDR3 is CASSVQQGSSYEQYF. The CDR3 DNA sequence: TGTGCCAGCAGTGTCCAACAGGGCAGCTCCTACGAGCAGTACTTC. The entire variable domain, with the rest obtained from reference TRBV2 and TRBJ2-7, is as follows: EPEVTQTPSHQVTQMGQEVILRCVPISNHLYFYWYRQILGQKVEFLVSFYNNEISEKSEIFDDQFSVERPDGSNFTLKIRSTKLEDSAMYFCASSVQQGSSYEQYFGPGTRLTVT.

The genes are TRBV30 and TRBJ1-2; tentatively, D is TRBD1 (5 bases). Germline values: CDR1 GTSNPN, CDR2 SVGIG (reference sequence). The CDR3 has 16 residues. Trimming pared 0 bases from V and 8 bases from J, leaving 22 bases between. The CDR3 nucleotides are TGTGCCTGGAGTGTACGTGCAGGGAGGTTCGTTCGGGGCTACACCTTC. Translating gives CAWSVRAGRFVRGYTF.

The V call is TRBV6-5, the J call TRBJ2-4, with D maybe TRBD1 (5 bases). V lost 6 bases, J lost 6 bases, and 15 bases lay in between. The CDR3 has 14 residues. Germline CDR1 is MNHEY and CDR2 is SVGAGI. The CDR3 reads CASSLTESRNIQYF. The CDR3 nucleotides read TGTGCCAGCAGCCTGACAGAATCGCGAAACATTCAGTACTTC.

The rearrangement links TRBV5-1 to TRBJ2-1; no clear D gene. Germline CDR1 SGHRS, CDR2 YFSETQ. The CDR3 is made up of 11 amino acids. V shed 4 bases and J shed 5 bases, with 4 bases lying between them. CDR3 bases: TGCGCCAGCAGCCCGAACAATGAGCAGTTCTTC. It is translated as CASSPNNEQFF.

In its sample, this clone was seen once. This rearrangement joins TRBV6-5 to TRBJ2-5; TRBD2 matches 13 bases. Germline V gives CDR1 MNHEY, CDR2 SVGAGI. Trimming took 2 bases from V and 5 from J; bases not matched to a gene: 2. The CDR3 runs to 15 residues. The CDR3, as DNA: TGTGCCAGCAGTTACACTAGCGGGGGGGTTGAGACCCAGTACTTC. Its translation: CASSYTSGGVETQYF.

The rearrangement joins TRBV4-2 to TRBJ2-5; D perhaps matches TRBD2 (5 bases). The V gene lost 1 base and the J gene lost 0 bases, with 12 bases spanning the gap. The V gene's germline CDR1 is LGHNA and CDR2 YNFKEQ. The CDR3 contains 16 residues. The CDR3 loop reads CASSQGYTGDQETQYF. In DNA form, the CDR3 reads TGTGCCAGCAGCCAAGGGTATACCGGGGACCAAGAGACCCAGTACTTC.

The rearrangement joins TRBV15 to TRBJ1-4; maybe TRBD1 (6 bases). From germline, CDR1 is LNHNV and CDR2 YYDKDF (reference sequence). Between the trimmed V and J ends, which lost 3 bases and 5 bases, there was a span of 13 bases. The CDR3 is 15 amino acids. The CDR3: CATSRRTVVNEKLFF. Here the CDR3 DNA reads TGTGCCACCAGCAGGAGGACAGTAGTAAATGAAAAACTGTTTTTT.

There are a few counts of this clone. The rearrangement uses TRBV5-1 and TRBJ2-7; 11 bases are a match to TRBD1. Per the germline V gene, CDR1 is SGHRS and CDR2 is YFSETQ. The CDR3 spans 15 residues. The V segment lost 2 bases and the J segment 2 bases; nucleotides outside the gene matches: 3. CDR3 in DNA: TGCGCCAGCAGCTTCGGACAGGGGGCGGCCTACGAGCAGTACTTC. Its protein product is CASSFGQGAAYEQYF.

This chain uses TRBV2 with TRBJ2-7, with 13 positions matching TRBD2. Germline trimming cut 9 bases from V and 5 bases from J; bases unmatched to any gene: 7. Germline V gene lookup returns CDR1 SNHLY and CDR2 FYNNEI. This CDR3 is 14 amino acids long. The CDR3: CASTALAGGNEQYF. The CDR3 region has the DNA TGTGCCAGTACTGCACTAGCGGGGGGGAACGAGCAGTACTTC.